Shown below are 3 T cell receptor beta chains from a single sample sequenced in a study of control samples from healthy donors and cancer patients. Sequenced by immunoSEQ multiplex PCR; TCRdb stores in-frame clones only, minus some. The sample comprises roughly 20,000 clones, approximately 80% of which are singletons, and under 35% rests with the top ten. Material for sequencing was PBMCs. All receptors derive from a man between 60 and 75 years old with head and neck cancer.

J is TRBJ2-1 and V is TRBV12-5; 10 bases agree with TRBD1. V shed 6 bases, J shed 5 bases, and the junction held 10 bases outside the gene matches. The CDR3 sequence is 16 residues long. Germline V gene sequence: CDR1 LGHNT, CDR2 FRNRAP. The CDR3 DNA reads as TGTGCTAGTGGCATACCAGGACAGGGGGTGAACAATGAGCAGTTCTTC. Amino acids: CASGIPGQGVNNEQFF.

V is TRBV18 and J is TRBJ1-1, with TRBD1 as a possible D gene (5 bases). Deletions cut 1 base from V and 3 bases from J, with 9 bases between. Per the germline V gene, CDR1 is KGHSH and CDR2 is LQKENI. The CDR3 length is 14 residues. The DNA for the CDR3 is TGTGCCAGCTCACCACGCAGGGAGGACACTGAAGCTTTCTTT. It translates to CASSPRREDTEAFF. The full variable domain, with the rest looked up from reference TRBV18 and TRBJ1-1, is NAGVMQNPRHLVRRRGQEARLRCSPMKGHSHVYWYRQLPEEGLKFMVYLQKENIIDESGMPKERFSAEFPKEGPSILRIQQVVRGDSAAYFCASSPRREDTEAFFGQGTRLTVV.

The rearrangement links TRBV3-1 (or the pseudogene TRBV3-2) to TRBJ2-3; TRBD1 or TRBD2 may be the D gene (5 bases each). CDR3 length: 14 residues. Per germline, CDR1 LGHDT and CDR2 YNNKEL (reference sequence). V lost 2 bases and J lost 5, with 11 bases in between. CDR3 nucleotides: TGTGCCAGCAGCCAAAGCCAGGGAGTAGATACGCAGTATTTT. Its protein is CASSQSQGVDTQYF.